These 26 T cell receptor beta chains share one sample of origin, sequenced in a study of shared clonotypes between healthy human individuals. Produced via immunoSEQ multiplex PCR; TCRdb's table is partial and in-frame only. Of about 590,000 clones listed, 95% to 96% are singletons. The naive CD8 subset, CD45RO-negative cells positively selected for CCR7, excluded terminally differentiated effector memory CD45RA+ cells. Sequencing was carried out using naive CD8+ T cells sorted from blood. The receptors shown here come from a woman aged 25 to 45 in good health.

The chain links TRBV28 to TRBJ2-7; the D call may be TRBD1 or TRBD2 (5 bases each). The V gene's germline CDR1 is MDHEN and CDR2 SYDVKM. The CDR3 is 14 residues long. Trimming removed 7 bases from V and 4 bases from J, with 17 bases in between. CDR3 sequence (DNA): TGTGCCAGCACCCTCACCGGGACCGTATACGAGCAGTACTTC. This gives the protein CASTLTGTVYEQYF.

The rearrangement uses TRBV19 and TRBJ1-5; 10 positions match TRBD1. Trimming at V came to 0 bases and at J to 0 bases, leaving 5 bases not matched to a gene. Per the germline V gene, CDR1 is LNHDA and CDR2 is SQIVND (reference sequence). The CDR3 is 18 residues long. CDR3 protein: CASSIDFGQGVSNQPQHF. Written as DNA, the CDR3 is TGTGCCAGTAGTATAGATTTTGGACAGGGGGTTAGCAATCAGCCCCAGCATTTT.

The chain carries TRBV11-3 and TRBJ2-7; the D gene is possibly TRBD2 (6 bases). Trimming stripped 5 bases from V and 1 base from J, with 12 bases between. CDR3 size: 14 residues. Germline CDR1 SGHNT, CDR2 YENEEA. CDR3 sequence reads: CASSGDWGSYEQYF. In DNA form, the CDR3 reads TGTGCCAGCAGCGGGGACTGGGGGTCCTACGAGCAGTACTTC.

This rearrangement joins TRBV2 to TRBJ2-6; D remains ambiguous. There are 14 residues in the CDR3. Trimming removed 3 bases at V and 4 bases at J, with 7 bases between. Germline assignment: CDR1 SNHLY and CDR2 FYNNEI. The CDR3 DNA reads TGTGCCAGCAGTGAGGGGTACGGGGCCAACGTCCTGACTTTC. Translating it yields CASSEGYGANVLTF.

CDR3 sequence: CASSPGVGYEQYF. The CDR3 DNA reads as TGTGCCAGCTCACCAGGGGTGGGCTACGAGCAGTACTTC. The chain employs TRBV18 and TRBJ2-7; D gene ambiguous. The CDR3 contains 13 residues. The germline CDR1 and CDR2 sequences are KGHSH and LQKENI. V lost 2 bases and J lost 3, with 8 bases in between.

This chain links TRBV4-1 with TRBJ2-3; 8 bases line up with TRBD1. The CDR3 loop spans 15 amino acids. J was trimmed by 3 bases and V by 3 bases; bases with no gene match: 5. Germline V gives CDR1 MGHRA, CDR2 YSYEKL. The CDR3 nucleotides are TGCGCCAGCAGCCAGGCTGACAGGGGAACAGATACGCAGTATTTT. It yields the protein CASSQADRGTDTQYF.

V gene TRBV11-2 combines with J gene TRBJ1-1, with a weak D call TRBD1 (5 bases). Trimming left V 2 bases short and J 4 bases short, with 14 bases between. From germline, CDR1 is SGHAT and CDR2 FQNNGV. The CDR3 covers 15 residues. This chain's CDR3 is CASSLSTGGGTEAFF. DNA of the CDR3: TGTGCCAGCAGCTTATCCACAGGCGGGGGCACTGAAGCTTTCTTT.

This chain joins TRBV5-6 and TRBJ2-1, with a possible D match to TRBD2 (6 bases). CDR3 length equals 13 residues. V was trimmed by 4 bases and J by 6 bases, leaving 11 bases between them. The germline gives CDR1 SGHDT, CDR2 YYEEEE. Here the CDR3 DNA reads TGTGCCAGCAGCGGGGGACTCCTCAATGAGCAGTTCTTC. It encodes CASSGGLLNEQFF.

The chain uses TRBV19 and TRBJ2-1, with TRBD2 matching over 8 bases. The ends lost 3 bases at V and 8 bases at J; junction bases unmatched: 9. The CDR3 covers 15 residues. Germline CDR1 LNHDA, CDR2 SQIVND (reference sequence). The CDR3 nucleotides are TGTGCCAGTAGTATGTATGCGGGAGGAGCGGATGAGCAGTTCTTC. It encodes CASSMYAGGADEQFF.

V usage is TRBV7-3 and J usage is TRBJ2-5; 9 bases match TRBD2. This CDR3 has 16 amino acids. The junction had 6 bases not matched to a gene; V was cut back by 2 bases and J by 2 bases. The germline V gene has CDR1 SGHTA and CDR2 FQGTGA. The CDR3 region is CASSLSTAGGQETQYF. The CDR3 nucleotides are TGTGCCAGCAGCTTATCGACAGCGGGAGGACAAGAGACCCAGTACTTC.

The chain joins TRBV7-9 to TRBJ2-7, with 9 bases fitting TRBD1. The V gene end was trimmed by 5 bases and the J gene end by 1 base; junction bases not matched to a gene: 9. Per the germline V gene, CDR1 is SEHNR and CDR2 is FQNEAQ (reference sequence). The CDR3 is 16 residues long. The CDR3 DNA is TGTGCCAGCAGCCCGAAGGACAGGGGCCTTTCCTACGAGCAGTACTTC. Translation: CASSPKDRGLSYEQYF. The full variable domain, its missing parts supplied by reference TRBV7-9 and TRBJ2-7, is DTGVSQNPRHKITKRGQNVTFRCDPISEHNRLYWYRQTLGQGPEFLTYFQNEAQLEKSRLLSDRFSAERPKGSFSTLEIQRTEQGDSAMYLCASSPKDRGLSYEQYFGPGTRLTVT.

In DNA, the CDR3 is TGTGCCAGCAGCCTCCCCCGACAAGGGGGTGACTATGGCTACACCTTC. It specifies CASSLPRQGGDYGYTF. V gene TRBV5-6 combines with J gene TRBJ1-2, with a tentative D call TRBD1 (6 bases). Germline assignment: CDR1 SGHDT and CDR2 YYEEEE. This CDR3 is 16 amino acids long. The germline V and J ends were trimmed by 4 bases and 3 bases, with 19 bases remaining between them.

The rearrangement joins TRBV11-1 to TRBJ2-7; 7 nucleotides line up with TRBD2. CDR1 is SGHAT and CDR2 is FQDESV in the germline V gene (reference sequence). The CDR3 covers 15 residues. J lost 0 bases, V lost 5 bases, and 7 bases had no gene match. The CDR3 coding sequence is TGTGCCAGCAGCATGCCTCGCGGGGGCTCCTACGAGCAGTACTTC. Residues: CASSMPRGGSYEQYF. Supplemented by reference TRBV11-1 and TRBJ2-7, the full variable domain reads EAEVAQSPRYKITEKSQAVAFWCDPISGHATLYWYRQILGQGPELLVQFQDESVVDDSQLPKDRFSAERLKGVDSTLKIQPAELGDSAMYLCASSMPRGGSYEQYFGPGTRLTVT.

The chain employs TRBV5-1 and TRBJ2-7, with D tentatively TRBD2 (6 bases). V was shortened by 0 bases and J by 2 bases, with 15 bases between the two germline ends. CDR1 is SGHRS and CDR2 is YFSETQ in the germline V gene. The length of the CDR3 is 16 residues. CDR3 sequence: CASSLAEGTGTYEQYF. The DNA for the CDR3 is TGCGCCAGCAGCTTGGCGGAGGGGACCGGTACCTACGAGCAGTACTTC.

CDR3 amino acids: CATRRQTYNEQFF. The CDR3 coding sequence is TGTGCCACCAGACGACAGACCTACAATGAGCAGTTCTTC. The rearrangement uses TRBV15 and TRBJ2-1; D possibly corresponds to TRBD1 (5 bases). Trimming took 6 bases from V and 2 from J, leaving 8 bases between them. The CDR3 runs 13 residues. Germline CDR1 reads LNHNV; CDR2 reads YYDKDF (reference sequence).

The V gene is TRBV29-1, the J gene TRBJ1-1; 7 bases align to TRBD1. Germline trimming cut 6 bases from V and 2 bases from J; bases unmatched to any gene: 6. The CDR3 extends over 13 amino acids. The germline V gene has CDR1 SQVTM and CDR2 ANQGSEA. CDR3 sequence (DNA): TGCAGCGTCCCGGGACAGACAAACACTGAAGCTTTCTTT. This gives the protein CSVPGQTNTEAFF. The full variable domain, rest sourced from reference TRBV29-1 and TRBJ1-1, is SAVISQKPSRDICQRGTSLTIQCQVDSQVTMMFWYRQQPGQSLTLIATANQGSEATYESGFVIDKFPISRPNLTFSTLTVSNMSPEDSSIYLCSVPGQTNTEAFFGQGTRLTVV.

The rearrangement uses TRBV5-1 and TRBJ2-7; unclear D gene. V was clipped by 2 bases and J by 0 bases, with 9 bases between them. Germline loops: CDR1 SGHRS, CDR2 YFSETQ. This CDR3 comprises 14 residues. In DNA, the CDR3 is TGCGCCAGCAGCTTCAGCAGGAGCTCCTACGAGCAGTACTTC. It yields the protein CASSFSRSSYEQYF.

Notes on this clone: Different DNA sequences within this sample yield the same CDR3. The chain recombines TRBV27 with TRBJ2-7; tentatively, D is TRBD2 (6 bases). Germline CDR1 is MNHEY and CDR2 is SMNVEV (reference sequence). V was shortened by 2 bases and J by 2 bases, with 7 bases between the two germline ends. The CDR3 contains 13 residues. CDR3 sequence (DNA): TGTGCCAGCAGTTTAACTAGCACCTACGAGCAGTACTTC. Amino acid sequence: CASSLTSTYEQYF.

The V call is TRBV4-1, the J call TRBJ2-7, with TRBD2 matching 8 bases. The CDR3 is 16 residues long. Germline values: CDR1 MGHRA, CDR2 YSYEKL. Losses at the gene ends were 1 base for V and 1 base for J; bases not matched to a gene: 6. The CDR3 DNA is TGCGCCAGCAGCCAAGTCCCCCGCGGGAGGTCCTACGAGCAGTACTTC. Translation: CASSQVPRGRSYEQYF.

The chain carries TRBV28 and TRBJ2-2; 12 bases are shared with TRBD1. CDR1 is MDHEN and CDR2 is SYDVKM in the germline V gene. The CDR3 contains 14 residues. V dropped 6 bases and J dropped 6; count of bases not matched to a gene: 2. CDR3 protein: CASRGTGGSGELFF. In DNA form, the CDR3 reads TGTGCCAGCAGGGGGACAGGGGGCTCCGGGGAGCTGTTTTTT.

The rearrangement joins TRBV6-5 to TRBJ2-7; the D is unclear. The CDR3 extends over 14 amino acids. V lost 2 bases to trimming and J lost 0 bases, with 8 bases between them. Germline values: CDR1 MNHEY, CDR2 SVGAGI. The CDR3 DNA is TGTGCCAGCAGTTACCCCTCGGCCTCCTACGAGCAGTACTTC. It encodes CASSYPSASYEQYF.

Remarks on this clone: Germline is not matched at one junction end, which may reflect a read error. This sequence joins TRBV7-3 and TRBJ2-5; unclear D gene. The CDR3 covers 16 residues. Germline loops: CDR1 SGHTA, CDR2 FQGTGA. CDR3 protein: CASSLSGLEVQETQYF. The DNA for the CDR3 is TGTGCCAGCAGTTTAAGTGGGCTAGAGGTCCAAGAGACCCAGTACTTC. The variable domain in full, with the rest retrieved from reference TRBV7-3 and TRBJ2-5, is GAGVSQTPSNKVTEKGKYVELRCDPISGHTALYWYRQSLGQGPEFLIYFQGTGAADDSGLPNDRFFAVRPEGSVSTLKIQRTERGDSAVYLCASSLSGLEVQETQYFGPGTRLLVL.

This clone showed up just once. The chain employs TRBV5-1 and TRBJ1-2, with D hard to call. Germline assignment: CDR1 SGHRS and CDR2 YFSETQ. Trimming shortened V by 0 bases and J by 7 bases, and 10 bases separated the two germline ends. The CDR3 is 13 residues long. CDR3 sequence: CASSLVEGLGYTF. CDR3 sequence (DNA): TGCGCCAGCAGCTTGGTAGAGGGCCTTGGCTACACCTTC.

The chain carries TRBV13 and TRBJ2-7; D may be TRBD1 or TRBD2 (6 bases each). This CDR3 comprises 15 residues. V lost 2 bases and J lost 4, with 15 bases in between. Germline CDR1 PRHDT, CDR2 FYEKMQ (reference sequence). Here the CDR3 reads CASSLRGQGRYEQYF. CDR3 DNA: TGTGCCAGCAGCTTACGGGGCCAGGGGAGGTACGAGCAGTACTTC.

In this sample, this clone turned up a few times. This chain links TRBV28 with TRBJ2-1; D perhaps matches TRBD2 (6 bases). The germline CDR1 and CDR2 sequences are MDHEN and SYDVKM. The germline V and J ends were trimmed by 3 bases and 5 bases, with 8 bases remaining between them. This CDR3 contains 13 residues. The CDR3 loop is CASSFGGNNEQFF. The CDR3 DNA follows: TGTGCCAGCAGTTTTGGAGGGAACAATGAGCAGTTCTTC. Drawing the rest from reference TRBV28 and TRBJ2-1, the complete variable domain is DVKVTQSSRYLVKRTGEKVFLECVQDMDHENMFWYRQDPGLGLRLIYFSYDVKMKEKGDIPEGYSVSREKKERFSLILESASTNQTSMYLCASSFGGNNEQFFGPGTRLTVL.

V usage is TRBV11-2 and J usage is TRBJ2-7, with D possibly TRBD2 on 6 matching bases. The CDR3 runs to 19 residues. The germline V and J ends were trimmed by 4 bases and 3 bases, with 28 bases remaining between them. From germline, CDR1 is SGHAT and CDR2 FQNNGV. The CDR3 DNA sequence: TGTGCCAGCAGCTCACCGGTGGGGGGAGTCATCTGGGGAGGCTACGAGCAGTACTTC. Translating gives CASSSPVGGVIWGGYEQYF. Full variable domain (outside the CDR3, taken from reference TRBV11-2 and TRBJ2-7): EAGVAQSPRYKIIEKRQSVAFWCNPISGHATLYWYQQILGQGPKLLIQFQNNGVVDDSQLPKDRFSAERLKGVDSTLKIQPAKLEDSAVYLCASSSPVGGVIWGGYEQYFGPGTRLTVT.